This T cell receptor beta chain was recovered during a study of shared clonotypes between healthy human individuals. CDR3 length: 14 residues. The V end was cut by 6 bases, the J end by 1 base, with 12 bases between. Germline V CDR1 and CDR2: MNHNY, SVGAGI (reference sequence). Libraries were prepared by immunoSEQ multiplex PCR; TCRdb keeps only in-frame clonotypes and omits some of them. The sample carries 1.4 million to 1.5 million clones, roughly 96% recorded once. The source is a man aged 30 to 45 in good health. Material: naive CD4+ T cells sorted from blood. Sample subset: CD45RA+ positively selected. The J gene is TRBJ1-1, the V gene TRBV6-6; D is possibly TRBD1 (6 bases). The CDR3 here is CASSQQGKNTEAFF. In DNA form, the CDR3 reads TGTGCCAGCAGCCAACAGGGAAAGAACACTGAAGCTTTCTTT.